The rows below give T cell receptor beta chains drawn from one sample of a study of T cells in localized non-small cell lung cancer. Some clones are missing from TCRdb's copy, which holds only in-frame ones; the method was immunoSEQ multiplex PCR. The sample shows roughly 72,000 clones, around 81% of them seen only once. This specimen was peripheral blood, taken before any cancer treatment. The receptor source for this set is an older female donor with stage I lung adenocarcinoma. Both conserved end residues are part of each CDR3. Each record gives: V gene, clone size, D gene, J gene, CDR3 DNA, CDR3 protein. D genes are given only for firm matches. Size values are once, few and many counts, or a class for expanded clones, and some rows have none.

v_call: TRBV7-9
clone_size: -
d_call: -
j_call: TRBJ2-5
cdr3_nt: TGTGCCAGCAGCCCCTCTGAGGGGTCCGAGACCCAGTACTTC
cdr3_aa: CASSPSEGSETQYF

v_call: TRBV7-9
clone_size: few
d_call: -
j_call: TRBJ2-1
cdr3_nt: TGTGCCAGCAGCATCTACGGGGGCTCCGGGAATGAGCAGTTCTTC
cdr3_aa: CASSIYGGSGNEQFF

v_call: TRBV19
clone_size: -
d_call: -
j_call: TRBJ2-5
cdr3_nt: TGTGCCAGTAGTATGTCCAGGGAAATCTGGGAGACCCAGTACTTC
cdr3_aa: CASSMSREIWETQYF

v_call: TRBV7-8
clone_size: -
d_call: TRBD1
j_call: TRBJ2-3
cdr3_nt: TGTGCCAGCAGCTCTCGACAGGGGGAGACAGATACGCAGTATTTT
cdr3_aa: CASSSRQGETDTQYF

v_call: TRBV5-1
clone_size: -
d_call: TRBD2
j_call: TRBJ2-1
cdr3_nt: TGCGCCAGCAGCTTGGGGACTAGCGGGAATTTTTATGAGCAGTTCTTC
cdr3_aa: CASSLGTSGNFYEQFF

v_call: TRBV15
clone_size: -
d_call: TRBD1
j_call: TRBJ1-1
cdr3_nt: TGTGCCACCCACCGGGACAGGGTGATAAACACTGAAGCTTTCTTT
cdr3_aa: CATHRDRVINTEAFF

v_call: TRBV4-1
clone_size: -
d_call: -
j_call: TRBJ1-5
cdr3_nt: TGCGCCAGCAGCCAATACACAGCTACAGGCCAGCCCCAGCATTTT
cdr3_aa: CASSQYTATGQPQHF

v_call: TRBV5-1
clone_size: -
d_call: -
j_call: TRBJ2-5
cdr3_nt: TGCGCCAGTAGCATAGCGGTTCAAGGGACCCAGTACTTC
cdr3_aa: CASSIAVQGTQYF

v_call: TRBV25-1
clone_size: -
d_call: TRBD1
j_call: TRBJ1-1
cdr3_nt: TGTGCCAGCAGTCCCGGGACAGCCTCCCCAACTGAAGCTTTCTTT
cdr3_aa: CASSPGTASPTEAFF

v_call: TRBV30
clone_size: -
d_call: TRBD1
j_call: TRBJ2-7
cdr3_nt: TGTGCCTGGAGTGTGATCGGGCAGGGGGACCACGAGCAGTACTTC
cdr3_aa: CAWSVIGQGDHEQYF

v_call: TRBV7-6
clone_size: -
d_call: -
j_call: TRBJ1-6
cdr3_nt: TGTGCCAGCAGCTTGGCAGGGCCAAATTCACCCCTCCACTTT
cdr3_aa: CASSLAGPNSPLHF

v_call: TRBV7-9
clone_size: -
d_call: -
j_call: TRBJ2-5
cdr3_nt: TGTGCCGGCAGACCGTTTTCAGAAGGGCGGGAAGAGACCCAGTACTTC
cdr3_aa: CAGRPFSEGREETQYF

v_call: TRBV7-3
clone_size: -
d_call: TRBD2
j_call: TRBJ2-2
cdr3_nt: TGTGCCAGCAGCTTAGAGAGTAGCGGGAATCCCGGGGAGCTGTTTTTT
cdr3_aa: CASSLESSGNPGELFF

v_call: TRBV7-9
clone_size: -
d_call: TRBD2
j_call: TRBJ2-3
cdr3_nt: TGTGCCAGCAGCCCGGGGGGTAGCACAGATACGCAGTATTTT
cdr3_aa: CASSPGGSTDTQYF

v_call: TRBV7-9
clone_size: few
d_call: TRBD1
j_call: TRBJ2-1
cdr3_nt: TGTGCCAGCAGCTTAGCCGGACAGGGGGCAGGGCAGTTCTTC
cdr3_aa: CASSLAGQGAGQFF

v_call: TRBV28
clone_size: -
d_call: -
j_call: TRBJ1-1
cdr3_nt: TGTGCCAGCAGTTTGTCAGAGTTTGAAGCTTTCTTT
cdr3_aa: CASSLSEFEAFF

v_call: TRBV10-3
clone_size: -
d_call: -
j_call: TRBJ1-1
cdr3_nt: TGTGCCATCAGTGGGGGGACTGAAGCTTTCTTT
cdr3_aa: CAISGGTEAFF

v_call: TRBV11-1
clone_size: -
d_call: -
j_call: TRBJ1-1
cdr3_nt: TGTGCCAGCAGCTCTCCATCCCTACATCCTTTCCTCACTGAAGCTTTCTTT
cdr3_aa: CASSSPSLHPFLTEAFF

v_call: TRBV5-1
clone_size: -
d_call: -
j_call: TRBJ1-3
cdr3_nt: TGCGCCAGCAGCCCCGACGACAGCTCTGGAAACACCATATATTTT
cdr3_aa: CASSPDDSSGNTIYF

v_call: TRBV7-9
clone_size: -
d_call: -
j_call: TRBJ2-2
cdr3_nt: TGTGCCAGCAGCTTAGGCACCGGGGAGCTGTTTTTT
cdr3_aa: CASSLGTGELFF

v_call: TRBV28
clone_size: -
d_call: -
j_call: TRBJ1-1
cdr3_nt: TGTGCCAGCACCTCCCATGGGGAGGGGAGAGCTTTCTTT
cdr3_aa: CASTSHGEGRAFF

v_call: TRBV5-8
clone_size: -
d_call: TRBD2
j_call: TRBJ2-1
cdr3_nt: TGTGCCAGCAGCCCGATGGGTACTAGCGGGGCTCTCTCCTACAATGAGCAGTTCTTC
cdr3_aa: CASSPMGTSGALSYNEQFF

v_call: TRBV29-1
clone_size: -
d_call: -
j_call: TRBJ2-3
cdr3_nt: TGCAGCGTTGGCCCGGCTAGGAAGCCAGATACGCAGTATTTT
cdr3_aa: CSVGPARKPDTQYF

v_call: TRBV19
clone_size: -
d_call: -
j_call: TRBJ2-7
cdr3_nt: TGTGCCAGTAGTATGGGGGCGGGAGCCTACGAGCAGTACTTC
cdr3_aa: CASSMGAGAYEQYF

v_call: TRBV5-1
clone_size: -
d_call: -
j_call: TRBJ2-5
cdr3_nt: TGCGCCAGCAGCTTACAAGGGATCCAAGAGACCCAGTACTTC
cdr3_aa: CASSLQGIQETQYF

v_call: TRBV5-6
clone_size: -
d_call: -
j_call: TRBJ1-1
cdr3_nt: TGTGCCAGCAGCCTCCCCCAAACCACTGAAGCTTTCTTT
cdr3_aa: CASSLPQTTEAFF

v_call: TRBV11-1
clone_size: -
d_call: TRBD1
j_call: TRBJ1-1
cdr3_nt: TGTGCCAGCAGTCTCACAGGGGGGCGGCTTGGGAACACTGAAGCTTTCTTT
cdr3_aa: CASSLTGGRLGNTEAFF

v_call: TRBV7-9
clone_size: few
d_call: -
j_call: TRBJ2-5
cdr3_nt: TGTGCCAGCAGCCCCCACAGGGTCGGTATGGAGACCCAGTACTTC
cdr3_aa: CASSPHRVGMETQYF

v_call: TRBV5-1
clone_size: -
d_call: TRBD2
j_call: TRBJ2-1
cdr3_nt: TGCGCCAGCAGCTTGTCAGGGACTAGTGTCAATGAGCAGTTCTTC
cdr3_aa: CASSLSGTSVNEQFF

v_call: TRBV7-8
clone_size: -
d_call: TRBD1
j_call: TRBJ1-2
cdr3_nt: TGTGCCAGCAGCTCAAGGACAGGGGGGAACTATGGCTACACCTTC
cdr3_aa: CASSSRTGGNYGYTF

v_call: TRBV19
clone_size: -
d_call: TRBD2
j_call: TRBJ2-1
cdr3_nt: TGTGCCAGTAGTATCCCTGCGGGAGGGGGTTACAATGAGCAGTTCTTC
cdr3_aa: CASSIPAGGGYNEQFF

v_call: TRBV2
clone_size: -
d_call: -
j_call: TRBJ1-2
cdr3_nt: TGTGCCAGCGGCACACAGGGATGGGGGTATGGCTACACCTTC
cdr3_aa: CASGTQGWGYGYTF

v_call: TRBV5-4
clone_size: -
d_call: -
j_call: TRBJ2-4
cdr3_nt: TGTGCCAGCAGCTCGGGCGGGGGCGGAATAGCCAAAAACATTCAGTACTTC
cdr3_aa: CASSSGGGGIAKNIQYF

v_call: TRBV19
clone_size: -
d_call: -
j_call: TRBJ2-1
cdr3_nt: TGTGCCAGTAGTCCGCGCCGGTTACACAATGAGCAGTTCTTC
cdr3_aa: CASSPRRLHNEQFF

v_call: TRBV2
clone_size: -
d_call: TRBD1
j_call: TRBJ1-5
cdr3_nt: TGTGCCAGCAGTGAAGAACAGGGGGCTACCCAGCCCCAGCATTTT
cdr3_aa: CASSEEQGATQPQHF

v_call: TRBV6-5
clone_size: -
d_call: TRBD1
j_call: TRBJ1-2
cdr3_nt: TGTGCCAGCAGTGGGGGGACAGGGTTAGACTATGGCTACACCTTC
cdr3_aa: CASSGGTGLDYGYTF

v_call: TRBV11-1
clone_size: few
d_call: TRBD2
j_call: TRBJ2-1
cdr3_nt: TGTGCCAGCAGCTTAAACCCCTTTGTGGCTAGCGGGAGCCCCTATGAGCAGTTCTTC
cdr3_aa: CASSLNPFVASGSPYEQFF

v_call: TRBV5-1
clone_size: -
d_call: -
j_call: TRBJ1-6
cdr3_nt: TGCGCCAGCAGCTTGCAGCAGGGCAATTCACCCCTCCACTTT
cdr3_aa: CASSLQQGNSPLHF

v_call: TRBV7-9
clone_size: once
d_call: TRBD2
j_call: TRBJ2-3
cdr3_nt: TGTGCCAGCAGCCCCCGATTAGCGGGGTTAACAGATACGCAGTATTTT
cdr3_aa: CASSPRLAGLTDTQYF

v_call: TRBV4-3
clone_size: -
d_call: -
j_call: TRBJ2-1
cdr3_nt: TGCGCCAGCAGCCCAGACGGTCCAGGGAGCTACAATGAGCAGTTCTTC
cdr3_aa: CASSPDGPGSYNEQFF

v_call: TRBV5-1
clone_size: -
d_call: -
j_call: TRBJ2-7
cdr3_nt: TGCGCCAGCAGCGAGGGGGTCCCGAGGACAGCGAACTCCTACGAGCAGTACTTC
cdr3_aa: CASSEGVPRTANSYEQYF

v_call: TRBV6-5
clone_size: -
d_call: -
j_call: TRBJ1-2
cdr3_nt: TGTGCCAGCCATGAACCCAGTTCGGGTAACTATGGCTACACCTTC
cdr3_aa: CASHEPSSGNYGYTF

v_call: TRBV10-2
clone_size: once
d_call: -
j_call: TRBJ2-7
cdr3_nt: TGCGCCATAAAAGGGCCAGGGACCGAGCAGTACTTC
cdr3_aa: CAIKGPGTEQYF

v_call: TRBV5-4
clone_size: -
d_call: TRBD1
j_call: TRBJ1-6
cdr3_nt: TGTGCCAGCAGCGGGGACAGGGGAATTTCACCCCTCCACTTT
cdr3_aa: CASSGDRGISPLHF

v_call: TRBV5-4
clone_size: -
d_call: -
j_call: TRBJ1-2
cdr3_nt: TGTGCCAGCAGCCCAACTCAGGGGTTTCTTGACTATGGCTACACCTTC
cdr3_aa: CASSPTQGFLDYGYTF

v_call: TRBV5-4
clone_size: few
d_call: -
j_call: TRBJ1-2
cdr3_nt: TGTGCCAGCAGCTCGACCACAGCTAACTATGGCTACACCTTC
cdr3_aa: CASSSTTANYGYTF

v_call: TRBV5-1
clone_size: once
d_call: -
j_call: TRBJ2-2
cdr3_nt: TGCGCCAGCAGCTTGGGGGGGAACACCGGGGAGCTGTTTTTT
cdr3_aa: CASSLGGNTGELFF